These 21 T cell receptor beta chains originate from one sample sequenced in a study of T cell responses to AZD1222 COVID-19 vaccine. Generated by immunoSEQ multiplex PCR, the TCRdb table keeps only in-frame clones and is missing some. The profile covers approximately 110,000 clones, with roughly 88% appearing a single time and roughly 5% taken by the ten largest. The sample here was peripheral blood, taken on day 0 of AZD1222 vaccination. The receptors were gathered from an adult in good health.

The CDR3 loop is CASGGGQGLQETQYF. CDR3 nucleotide sequence: TGCGCCAGCGGAGGCGGACAGGGACTACAAGAGACCCAGTACTTC. This rearrangement joins TRBV4-1 to TRBJ2-5, with D maybe TRBD1 (8 bases). V lost 8 bases, J lost 2 bases, and 18 bases lay in between. The CDR3 is 15 amino acids. Germline V CDR1 and CDR2: MGHRA, YSYEKL.

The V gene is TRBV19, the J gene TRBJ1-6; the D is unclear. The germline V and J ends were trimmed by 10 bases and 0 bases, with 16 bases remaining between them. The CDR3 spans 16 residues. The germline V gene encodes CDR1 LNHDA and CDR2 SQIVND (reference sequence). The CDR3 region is CATSGGRSSYNSPLHF. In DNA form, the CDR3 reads TGTGCCACCAGTGGAGGCAGAAGCTCCTATAATTCACCCCTCCACTTT.

The CDR3 reads CASSETGQGANVYGYTF. The CDR3 coding sequence is TGTGCCAGCAGTGAAACGGGTCAGGGGGCTAACGTCTATGGCTACACCTTC. The V call is TRBV25-1, the J call TRBJ1-2, with TRBD1 matching 8 bases. With 2 bases clipped from V and 4 bases from J, the junction kept 12 bases outside the gene matches. The CDR3 totals 17 residues. Germline CDR1 reads MGHDK; CDR2 reads SYGVNS.

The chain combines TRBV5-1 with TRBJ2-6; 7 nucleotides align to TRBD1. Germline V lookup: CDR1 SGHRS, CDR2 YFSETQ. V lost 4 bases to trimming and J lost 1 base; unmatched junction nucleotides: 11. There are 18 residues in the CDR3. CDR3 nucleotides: TGCGCCAGCAGCACAGGACAGGCCGCCGGGTCTGGGGCCAACGTCCTGACTTTC. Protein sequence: CASSTGQAAGSGANVLTF.

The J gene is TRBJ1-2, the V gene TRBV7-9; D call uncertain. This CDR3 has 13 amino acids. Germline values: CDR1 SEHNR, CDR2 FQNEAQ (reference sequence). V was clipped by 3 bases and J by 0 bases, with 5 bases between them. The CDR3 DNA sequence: TGTGCCAGCAGCTTCAGCGCTAACTATGGCTACACCTTC. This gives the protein CASSFSANYGYTF.

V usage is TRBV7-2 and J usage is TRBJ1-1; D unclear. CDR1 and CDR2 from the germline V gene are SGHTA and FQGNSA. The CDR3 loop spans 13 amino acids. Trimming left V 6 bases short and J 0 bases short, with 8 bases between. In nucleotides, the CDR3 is TGTGCCAGCAGTGGGAGTATGAACACTGAAGCTTTCTTT. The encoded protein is CASSGSMNTEAFF. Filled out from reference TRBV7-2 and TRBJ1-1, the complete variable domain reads GAGVSQSPSNKVTEKGKDVELRCDPISGHTALYWYRQSLGQGLEFLIYFQGNSAPDKSGLPSDRFSAERTGGSVSTLTIQRTQQEDSAVYLCASSGSMNTEAFFGQGTRLTVV.

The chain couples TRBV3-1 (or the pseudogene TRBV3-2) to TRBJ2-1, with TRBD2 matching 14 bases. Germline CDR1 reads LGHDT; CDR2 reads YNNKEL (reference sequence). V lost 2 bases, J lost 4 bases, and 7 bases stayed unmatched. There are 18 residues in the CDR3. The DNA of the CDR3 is TGTGCCAGCAGCCAACTTTGGACTAGCGGGGGGCAGTACAATGAGCAGTTCTTC. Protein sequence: CASSQLWTSGGQYNEQFF.

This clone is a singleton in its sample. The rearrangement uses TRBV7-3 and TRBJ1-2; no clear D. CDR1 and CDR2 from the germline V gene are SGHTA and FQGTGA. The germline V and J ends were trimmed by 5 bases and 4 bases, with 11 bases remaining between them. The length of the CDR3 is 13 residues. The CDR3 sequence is CASSPDGGYGYTF. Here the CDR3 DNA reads TGTGCCAGCAGCCCGGACGGTGGCTATGGCTACACCTTC.

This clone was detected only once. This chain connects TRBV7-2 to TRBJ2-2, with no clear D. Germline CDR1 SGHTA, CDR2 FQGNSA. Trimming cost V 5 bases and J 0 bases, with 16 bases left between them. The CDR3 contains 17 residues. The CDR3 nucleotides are TGTGCCAGCAGCGCCGGTAGAGGTAAATCGAACACCGGGGAGCTGTTTTTT. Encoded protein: CASSAGRGKSNTGELFF.

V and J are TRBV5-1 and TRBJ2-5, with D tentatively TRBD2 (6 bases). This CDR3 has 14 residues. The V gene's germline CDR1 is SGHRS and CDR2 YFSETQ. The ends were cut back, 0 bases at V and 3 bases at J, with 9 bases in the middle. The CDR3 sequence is CASSLAREKETQYF. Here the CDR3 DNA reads TGCGCCAGCAGCTTGGCCCGGGAGAAAGAGACCCAGTACTTC.

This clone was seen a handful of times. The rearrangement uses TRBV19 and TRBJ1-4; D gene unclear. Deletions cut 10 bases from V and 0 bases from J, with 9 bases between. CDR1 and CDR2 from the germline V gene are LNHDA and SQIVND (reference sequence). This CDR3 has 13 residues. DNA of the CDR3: TGTGCCATTAGAAGCGCAACTAATGAAAAACTGTTTTTT. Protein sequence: CAIRSATNEKLFF.

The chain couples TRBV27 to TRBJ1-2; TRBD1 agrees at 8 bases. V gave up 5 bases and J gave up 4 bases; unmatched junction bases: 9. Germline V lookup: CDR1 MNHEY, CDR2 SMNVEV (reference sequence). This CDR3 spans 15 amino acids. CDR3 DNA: TGTGCCAGCAGTCGCTCGGACAGGGAAGTCTATGGCTACACCTTC. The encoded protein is CASSRSDREVYGYTF.

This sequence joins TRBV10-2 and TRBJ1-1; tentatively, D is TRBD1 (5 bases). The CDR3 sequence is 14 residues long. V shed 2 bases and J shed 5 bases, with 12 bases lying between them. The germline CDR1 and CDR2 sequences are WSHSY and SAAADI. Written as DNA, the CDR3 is TGCGCCAGCAGTGAGCAGGAGGGACGAACTGAAGCTTTCTTT. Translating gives CASSEQEGRTEAFF.

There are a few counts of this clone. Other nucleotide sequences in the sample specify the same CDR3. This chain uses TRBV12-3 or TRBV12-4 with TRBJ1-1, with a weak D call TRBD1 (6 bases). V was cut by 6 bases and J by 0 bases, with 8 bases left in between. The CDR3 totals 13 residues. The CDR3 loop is CASSGQMNTEAFF. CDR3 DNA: TGTGCCAGCAGCGGACAGATGAACACTGAAGCTTTCTTT.

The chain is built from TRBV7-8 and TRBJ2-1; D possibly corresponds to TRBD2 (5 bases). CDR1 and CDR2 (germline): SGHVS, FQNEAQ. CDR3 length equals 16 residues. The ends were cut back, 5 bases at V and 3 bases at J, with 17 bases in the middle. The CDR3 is CASSARGNVGYNEQFF. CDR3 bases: TGTGCCAGCAGCGCCCGAGGGAATGTGGGCTACAATGAGCAGTTCTTC.

CDR3 sequence: CASSPGLAYEQYF. Written as DNA, the CDR3 is TGTGCCAGCAGCCCGGGACTAGCCTACGAGCAGTACTTC. V and J are TRBV12-3 or TRBV12-4 and TRBJ2-7; the match to TRBD2 covers 8 bases. With 6 bases clipped from V and 2 bases from J, the junction kept 3 bases outside the gene matches. The CDR3 loop spans 13 amino acids.

This CDR3 is CASSFIHDSNEQFF. CDR3 bases: TGTGCCAGCAGCTTCATACATGACAGTAATGAGCAGTTCTTC. This chain links TRBV7-2 with TRBJ2-1; weak D call: TRBD1 (5 bases). The CDR3 covers 14 residues. The V gene's germline CDR1 is SGHTA and CDR2 FQGNSA. Trimming removed 3 bases at V and 7 bases at J, with 13 bases between.

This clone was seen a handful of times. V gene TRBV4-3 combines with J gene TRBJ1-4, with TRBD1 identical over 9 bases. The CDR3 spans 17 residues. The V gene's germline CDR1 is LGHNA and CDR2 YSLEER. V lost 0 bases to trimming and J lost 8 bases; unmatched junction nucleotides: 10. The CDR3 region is CASSQDAPGQGGEKLFF. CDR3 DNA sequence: TGCGCCAGCAGCCAAGACGCACCGGGACAGGGCGGGGAAAAACTGTTTTTT.

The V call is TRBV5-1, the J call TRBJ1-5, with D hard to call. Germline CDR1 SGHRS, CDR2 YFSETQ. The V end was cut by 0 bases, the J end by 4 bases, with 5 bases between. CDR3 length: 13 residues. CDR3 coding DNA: TGCGCCAGCAGCTTGGACCAGAATCAGCCCCAGCATTTT. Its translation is CASSLDQNQPQHF.

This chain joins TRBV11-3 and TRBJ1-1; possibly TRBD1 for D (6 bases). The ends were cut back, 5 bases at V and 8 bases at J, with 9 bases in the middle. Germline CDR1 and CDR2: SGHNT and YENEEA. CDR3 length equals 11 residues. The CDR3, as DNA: TGTGCCAGCAGCAAAGGGGGGGAAGCTTTCTTT. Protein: CASSKGGEAFF.

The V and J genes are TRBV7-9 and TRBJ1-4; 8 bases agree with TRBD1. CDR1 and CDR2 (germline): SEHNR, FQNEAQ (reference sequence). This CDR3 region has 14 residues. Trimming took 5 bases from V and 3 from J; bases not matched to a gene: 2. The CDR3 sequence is CASSPTGANEKLFF. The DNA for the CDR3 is TGTGCCAGCAGCCCGACAGGGGCTAATGAAAAACTGTTTTTT. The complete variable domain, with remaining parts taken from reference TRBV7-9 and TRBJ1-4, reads DTGVSQNPRHKITKRGQNVTFRCDPISEHNRLYWYRQTLGQGPEFLTYFQNEAQLEKSRLLSDRFSAERPKGSFSTLEIQRTEQGDSAMYLCASSPTGANEKLFFGSGTQLSVL.